This entry features one T cell receptor beta chain sequence. Its antigen is not known. The sample belongs to a study of T cells in pancreatic ductal adenocarcinoma. The method was immunoSEQ multiplex PCR; TCRdb's version includes in-frame clones alone and lacks a portion of them. The repertoire has approximately 97,000 clones, roughly 96% of them found once; the top ten carry less than 4%. The CDR3 sequence is 16 residues long. Germline assignment: CDR1 GTSNPN and CDR2 SVGIG (reference sequence). J was trimmed by 2 bases and V by 1 base; bases with no gene match: 8. Whole-study findings and limits: Results skew toward the minority of patients with early-stage disease. Blood clonality (roughly 0.067) did not differ significantly from tumor (around 0.12).

The selected patients with pancreatic ductal adenocarcinoma had surgery but no neoadjuvant therapy. J is TRBJ2-3 and V is TRBV30; 8 positions match TRBD2. The receptor's source is a human donor with pancreatic ductal adenocarcinoma. The sequenced sample consisted of PBMCs. CDR3 protein: CAWSEGWRGVTDTQYF. In DNA form, the CDR3 reads TGTGCCTGGAGTGAGGGATGGCGGGGGGTCACAGATACGCAGTATTTT. The full variable domain, rest sourced from reference TRBV30 and TRBJ2-3, is SQTIHQWPATLVQPVGSPLSLECTVEGTSNPNLYWYRQAAGRGLQLLFYSVGIGQISSEVPQNLSASRPQDRQFILSSKKLLLSDSGFYLCAWSEGWRGVTDTQYFGPGTRLTVL.